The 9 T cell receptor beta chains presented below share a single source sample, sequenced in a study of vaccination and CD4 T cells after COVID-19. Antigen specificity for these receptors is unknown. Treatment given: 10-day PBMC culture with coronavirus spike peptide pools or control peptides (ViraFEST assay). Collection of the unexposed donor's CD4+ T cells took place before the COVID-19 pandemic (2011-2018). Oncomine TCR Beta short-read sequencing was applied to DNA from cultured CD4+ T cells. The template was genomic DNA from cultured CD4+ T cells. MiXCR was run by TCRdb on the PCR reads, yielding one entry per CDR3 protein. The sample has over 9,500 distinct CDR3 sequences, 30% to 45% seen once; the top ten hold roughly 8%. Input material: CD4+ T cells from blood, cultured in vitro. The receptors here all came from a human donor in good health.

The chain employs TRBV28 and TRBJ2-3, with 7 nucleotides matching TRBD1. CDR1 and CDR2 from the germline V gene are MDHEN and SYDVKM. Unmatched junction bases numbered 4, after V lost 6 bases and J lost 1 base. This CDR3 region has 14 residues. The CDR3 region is CASSGTAGTDTQYF. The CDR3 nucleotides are TGTGCCAGCAGCGGGACAGCAGGCACAGATACGCAGTATTTT.

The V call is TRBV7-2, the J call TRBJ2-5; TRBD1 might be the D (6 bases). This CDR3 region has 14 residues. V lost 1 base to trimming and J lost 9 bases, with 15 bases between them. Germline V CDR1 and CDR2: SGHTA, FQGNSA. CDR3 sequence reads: CASSLVRGQGPQYF. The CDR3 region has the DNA TGTGCCAGCAGCTTAGTTAGGGGCCAGGGGCCCCAGTACTTC.

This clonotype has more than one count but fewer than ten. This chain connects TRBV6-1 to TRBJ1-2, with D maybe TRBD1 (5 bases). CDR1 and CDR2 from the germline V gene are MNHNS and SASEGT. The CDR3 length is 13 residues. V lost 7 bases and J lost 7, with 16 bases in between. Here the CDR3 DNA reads TGTGCCAGCACCCCCTATCTGGGGGTTGGCTACACCTTC. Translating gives CASTPYLGVGYTF.

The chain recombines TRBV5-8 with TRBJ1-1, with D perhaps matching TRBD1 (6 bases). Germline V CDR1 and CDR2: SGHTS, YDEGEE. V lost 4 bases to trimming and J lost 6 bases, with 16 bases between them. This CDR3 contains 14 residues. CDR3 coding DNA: TGTGCCAGCAGCGTGATGTCGGGACATGCTGAAGCTTTCTTT. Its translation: CASSVMSGHAEAFF.

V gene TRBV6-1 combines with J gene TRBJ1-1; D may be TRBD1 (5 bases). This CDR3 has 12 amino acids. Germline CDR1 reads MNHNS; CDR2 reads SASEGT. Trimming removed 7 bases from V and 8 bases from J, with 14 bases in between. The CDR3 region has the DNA TGTGCCAGCAATCACCGGAACAGGGAAGCTTTCTTT. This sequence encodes CASNHRNREAFF.

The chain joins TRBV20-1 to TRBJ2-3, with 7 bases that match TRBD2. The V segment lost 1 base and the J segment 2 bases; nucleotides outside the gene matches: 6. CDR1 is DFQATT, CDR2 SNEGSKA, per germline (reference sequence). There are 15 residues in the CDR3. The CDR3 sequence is CSARVRLANTDTQYF. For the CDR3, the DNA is TGCAGTGCTAGAGTCCGACTAGCCAACACAGATACGCAGTATTTT.

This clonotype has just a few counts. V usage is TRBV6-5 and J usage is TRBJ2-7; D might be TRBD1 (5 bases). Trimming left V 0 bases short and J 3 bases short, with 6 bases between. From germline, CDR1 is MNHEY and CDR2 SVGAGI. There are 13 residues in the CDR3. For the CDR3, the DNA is TGTGCCAGCAGTTACTCGACAGACTACGAGCAGTACTTC. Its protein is CASSYSTDYEQYF.

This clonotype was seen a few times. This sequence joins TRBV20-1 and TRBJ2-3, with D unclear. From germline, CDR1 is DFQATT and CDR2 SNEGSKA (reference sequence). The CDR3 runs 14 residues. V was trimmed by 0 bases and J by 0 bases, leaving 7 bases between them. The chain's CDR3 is CSARDVTSTDTQYF. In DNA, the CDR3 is TGCAGTGCTAGAGACGTCACTAGCACAGATACGCAGTATTTT.

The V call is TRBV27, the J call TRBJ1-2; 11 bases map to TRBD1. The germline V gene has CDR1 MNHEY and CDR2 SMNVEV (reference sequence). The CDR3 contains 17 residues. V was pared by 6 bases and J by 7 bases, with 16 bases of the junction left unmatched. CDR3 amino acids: CASSLRGQGGEEGGYTF. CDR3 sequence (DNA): TGTGCCAGCAGCCTTAGGGGACAGGGGGGGGAAGAGGGTGGCTACACCTTC.